This T cell receptor beta chain was observed in a study of blood T cell repertoires in COVID-19 (dated by TCRdb to 2018 to 2021). For context, the study as a whole: Collaborator samples came from the United States, Italy and Spain and covered acute and convalescent phases of COVID-19. The prospective study material was composed of cDNA or gDNA derived from T cells, B-cell-depleted T cells, or PBMCs. Deeply sampled blood TCRbeta repertoires from subjects exposed to, actively infected with, or recovered from COVID-19 were included in the dataset. The repertoires were released in a freely available public database intended as a resource for research on the immune response to SARS-CoV-2. The samples were drawn from two sources: the first 160 participants of the ongoing ImmuneRACE study, and about 1,300 subjects contributed by 6 global collaborators. The sample metadata nearly always contained a de-identified subject ID, COVID-19 status, age in years and sex. Where available, HLA class I and class II types were taken from metadata supplied by the sample provider and were not determined by assay-based typing.

The full study reports these points: Clinical and demographic metadata were provided uncurated, with the amount varying by source and participant.

The CDR3, from cysteine to phenylalanine, totals 12 residues. The retained sequence is limited to the CDR3, 36 bases, with the frame set at the first base. Trimmed from V: 8 bases; trimmed from J: 4 bases; junction bases lacking a gene match: 1. CDR1 and CDR2, looked up from the germline V gene, are MNHEY and SVGAGI. To note about this clone: The antigen this receptor binds is unknown. Per-base quality was not reported, and no clone a single base away is much larger than it.

TCRbeta CDR3 regions were amplified from genomic DNA using the immunoSEQ Assay, a bias-controlled multiplex PCR. The authors processed their data as follows. Within the assay, amplification of reference gene primers was used to estimate how many nucleated cells each sample contained. Sequence reads were collapsed and filtered to measure the absolute abundance of every unique TCRbeta CDR3 rearrangement. For each sample, productive Simpson clonality was calculated as the square root of Simpson's diversity index over productive rearrangements. TCRdb stores this immuneACCESS table with in-frame sequences only. Part of the clones is absent; in the studies checked, under half of the shortfall reflects unresolved V genes, and no reason is known for the rest. That table gives V, J and clone size, and the DNA gave D and trimming. The sample table lists fewer than 400,000 clones, 90% to 95% of them with a count of one. Almost 4% of the sample is in the top ten clones.

Participants in the prospective study were enrolled through a virtual design, were aged about 18 to 89 years, and lived in approximately 25 United States geographic areas. To assign participants to cohorts, the prospective study relied on clinical history that participants themselves reported in a screening survey and a study questionnaire. Exposed participants had been in contact, within 2 weeks of entering the study, with a person who had a PCR-confirmed or clinician-diagnosed case of COVID-19. In the prospective study, whole blood, serum and a nasopharyngeal or oropharyngeal swab were collected from each participant by mobile phlebotomists. Over a roughly two-month period, participants in the prospective study had the option of providing additional blood draws and questionnaires. Before DNA extraction, blood samples from the prospective study were shipped at room temperature or frozen.

The chain is assembled from TRBV6-5 and TRBJ2-7, and 11 junction bases match TRBD1. The receptor was isolated from a woman in her twenties or thirties who had been exposed to COVID-19. The material sequenced was PBMCs or T cells enriched from blood (not recorded which). In nucleotides, the sequence is TGTGCCAGCGGGGACAGGGGGTACGAGCAGTACTTC. Translated, it reads CASGDRGYEQYF.